This TCR beta chain derives from a study of blood T cell repertoires in COVID-19. Background on the study: From the United States, Italy and Spain came samples of acute and convalescent COVID-19.

The protocol was immunoSEQ multiplex PCR, while the TCRdb copy is restricted to in-frame clones and leaves out a portion. The sample has roughly 240,000 clones; roughly 86% are singletons. The germline V gene encodes CDR1 SGHRS and CDR2 YFSETQ. The CDR3 runs 16 residues. The V gene end was trimmed by 2 bases and the J gene end by 1 base; junction bases not matched to a gene: 4. The sequence was obtained from an older woman who had recovered from COVID-19. The sample was peripheral blood. V is TRBV5-1 and J is TRBJ2-5; 11 bases agree with TRBD1. CDR3 protein: CASSLGTGGFQETQYF. The CDR3 bases are TGCGCCAGCAGCTTAGGGACAGGGGGATTCCAAGAGACCCAGTACTTC.